These 14 T cell receptor beta chains were all obtained from the same sample, sequenced in a study of T cell repertoires in cytomegalovirus infection. These receptors lack a known antigen. TCRdb analysed the reads with MiXCR anew, one entry per CDR3 protein. The profile shows approximately 590,000 distinct CDR3 sequences, around two fifths of them singletons. Sample: cultured PBMCs, taken from culture after CMV antigen stimulation. These receptors all stem from a human donor in good health (CMV status not recorded). Some clones in this sample may be carry-over from other donors' samples.

In its sample, this clonotype was seen many times. This rearrangement joins TRBV7-2 to TRBJ1-3; a possible D gene is TRBD1 (6 bases). Germline V gene sequence: CDR1 SGHTA, CDR2 FQGNSA. This CDR3 contains 15 residues. V was cut by 0 bases and J by 2 bases, with 8 bases left in between. As DNA, the CDR3 is TGTGCCAGCAGCTTAGCCTGGACAGCTGGAAACACCATATATTTT. Translated: CASSLAWTAGNTIYF.

The chain combines TRBV12-3 or TRBV12-4 with TRBJ1-2, with 7 bases identical to TRBD1. J was trimmed by 0 bases and V by 5 bases; bases with no gene match: 15. This CDR3 comprises 18 residues. CDR3 protein: CASSQNRGAGRTNYGYTF. The CDR3 nucleotides are TGTGCCAGCAGTCAGAACAGGGGAGCGGGCCGGACTAACTATGGCTACACCTTC.

This clonotype has just a few counts. The V gene is TRBV6-1, the J gene TRBJ1-2; the D gene is possibly TRBD1 (5 bases). With 3 bases removed from V and 4 bases from J, the gap between germline ends came to 12 bases. This CDR3 is built from 14 residues. Germline CDR1 reads MNHNS; CDR2 reads SASEGT. Here the CDR3 reads CASSDWGVVYGYTF. DNA of the CDR3: TGTGCCAGCAGTGATTGGGGGGTCGTCTATGGCTACACCTTC.

The chain is built from TRBV7-6 and TRBJ2-7, with a weak D call TRBD2 (5 bases). The V gene lost 5 bases and the J gene lost 8 bases, with 25 bases spanning the gap. Germline-derived CDR1 and CDR2 are SGHVS and FNYEAQ. The CDR3 is 16 amino acids. The CDR3 loop is CASSPERTVALRQQYF. CDR3 nucleotide sequence: TGTGCCAGCAGCCCGGAGCGGACGGTGGCCCTACGACAGCAGTACTTC.

The V and J genes are TRBV7-6 and TRBJ1-1; the D is unclear. V was shortened by 6 bases and J by 4 bases, with 9 bases between the two germline ends. In germline, CDR1 is SGHVS, CDR2 FNYEAQ. This CDR3 is 12 amino acids long. The CDR3 DNA sequence: TGTGCCAGCAGAGTGGTGGGCACTGAAGCTTTCTTT. Protein product: CASRVVGTEAFF.

About this clonotype itself: The conserved final phenylalanine or tryptophan is absent from the CDR3, which likely points to a read error. CDR3 region: CASRPDRGFEQPQHS. The CDR3 DNA reads TGTGCCAGCAGGCCGGACAGGGGTTTCGAACAGCCCCAGCATTCT. The J gene is TRBJ1-5, the V gene TRBV27; TRBD1 matches at 9 bases. Germline loops: CDR1 MNHEY, CDR2 SMNVEV (reference sequence). Losses at the gene ends were 6 bases for V and 7 bases for J; bases not matched to a gene: 10. The CDR3 has 15 residues.

V usage is TRBV10-3 and J usage is TRBJ1-2, with D possibly TRBD1 on 6 matching bases. Looked up from germline, CDR1 is ENHRY and CDR2 is SYGVKD. This CDR3 has 14 amino acids. V dropped 4 bases and J dropped 2 bases, with 11 bases sitting between them. CDR3 in amino acids: CAISGTVGNYGYTF. For the CDR3, the DNA is TGTGCCATCAGTGGGACAGTGGGGAACTATGGCTACACCTTC.

This clonotype appeared a few times. This chain connects TRBV7-2 to TRBJ1-5; the D is unclear. Germline V gives CDR1 SGHTA, CDR2 FQGNSA. Between the trimmed V and J ends, which lost 1 base and 5 bases, there was a span of 12 bases. The CDR3 has 15 residues. The CDR3 DNA follows: TGTGCCAGCAGCTTAGGAGGGTTTAGTGATCAGCCCCAGCATTTT. Translating it yields CASSLGGFSDQPQHF.

The V and J genes are TRBV12-3 or TRBV12-4 and TRBJ1-1, with 9 bases identical to TRBD1. This CDR3 region has 15 residues. V shed 6 bases and J 4 bases; nucleotides not matched to a gene: 9. For the CDR3, the DNA is TGTGCCAGCAGCCCTGGGACAGGGTTGGGCACTGAAGCTTTCTTT. Residues: CASSPGTGLGTEAFF.

This clonotype was counted a few times. The chain has TRBV6-5 and TRBJ2-1, with 10 bases that match TRBD2. Trimming removed 2 bases from V and 2 bases from J; junction bases left unmatched: 15. Looked up from germline, CDR1 is MNHEY and CDR2 is SVGAGI. CDR3 length: 20 residues. The CDR3 region is CASSYPRTSGSSSPYNEQFF. The DNA for the CDR3 is TGTGCCAGCAGTTACCCGAGGACTAGCGGATCTTCAAGCCCCTACAATGAGCAGTTCTTC.

V gene TRBV19 combines with J gene TRBJ1-1; TRBD1 aligns across 7 bases. CDR3 length equals 14 residues. V trimming: 7 bases; J trimming: 5 bases; junction bases outside the gene matches: 10. The germline V gene encodes CDR1 LNHDA and CDR2 SQIVND (reference sequence). The CDR3 bases are TGTGCCAGTATCCCAAGCAGGGGGACAACTGAAGCTTTCTTT. Protein product: CASIPSRGTTEAFF.

This clonotype was counted a few times. The rearrangement links TRBV20-1 to TRBJ2-4, with unresolved D. The CDR3 is made up of 16 amino acids. From germline, CDR1 is DFQATT and CDR2 SNEGSKA (reference sequence). V dropped 6 bases and J dropped 1 base, with 19 bases sitting between them. CDR3 nucleotide sequence: TGCAGTGCGCTTCACCGGGCCGAGGTTGCCAAAAACATTCAGTACTTC. Translation gives CSALHRAEVAKNIQYF.

The chain employs TRBV11-2 and TRBJ2-5; TRBD2 might be the D (6 bases). The germline V gene has CDR1 SGHAT and CDR2 FQNNGV. Trimming cost V 0 bases and J 3 bases, with 14 bases left between them. This CDR3 is built from 16 residues. In nucleotides, the CDR3 is TGTGCCAGCAGCTTAGACCTTGGGGGGTCGGAAGAGACCCAGTACTTC. This sequence encodes CASSLDLGGSEETQYF.

In this sample, this clonotype turned up a few times. V is TRBV7-9 and J is TRBJ2-1; D is ambiguous. Looked up from germline, CDR1 is SEHNR and CDR2 is FQNEAQ (reference sequence). CDR3 length: 11 amino acids. The V gene lost 4 bases and the J gene lost 9 bases, with 7 bases spanning the gap. The DNA for the CDR3 is TGTGCCAGCAGCTCCACGGCTGAGCAGTTCTTC. The encoded protein is CASSSTAEQFF.